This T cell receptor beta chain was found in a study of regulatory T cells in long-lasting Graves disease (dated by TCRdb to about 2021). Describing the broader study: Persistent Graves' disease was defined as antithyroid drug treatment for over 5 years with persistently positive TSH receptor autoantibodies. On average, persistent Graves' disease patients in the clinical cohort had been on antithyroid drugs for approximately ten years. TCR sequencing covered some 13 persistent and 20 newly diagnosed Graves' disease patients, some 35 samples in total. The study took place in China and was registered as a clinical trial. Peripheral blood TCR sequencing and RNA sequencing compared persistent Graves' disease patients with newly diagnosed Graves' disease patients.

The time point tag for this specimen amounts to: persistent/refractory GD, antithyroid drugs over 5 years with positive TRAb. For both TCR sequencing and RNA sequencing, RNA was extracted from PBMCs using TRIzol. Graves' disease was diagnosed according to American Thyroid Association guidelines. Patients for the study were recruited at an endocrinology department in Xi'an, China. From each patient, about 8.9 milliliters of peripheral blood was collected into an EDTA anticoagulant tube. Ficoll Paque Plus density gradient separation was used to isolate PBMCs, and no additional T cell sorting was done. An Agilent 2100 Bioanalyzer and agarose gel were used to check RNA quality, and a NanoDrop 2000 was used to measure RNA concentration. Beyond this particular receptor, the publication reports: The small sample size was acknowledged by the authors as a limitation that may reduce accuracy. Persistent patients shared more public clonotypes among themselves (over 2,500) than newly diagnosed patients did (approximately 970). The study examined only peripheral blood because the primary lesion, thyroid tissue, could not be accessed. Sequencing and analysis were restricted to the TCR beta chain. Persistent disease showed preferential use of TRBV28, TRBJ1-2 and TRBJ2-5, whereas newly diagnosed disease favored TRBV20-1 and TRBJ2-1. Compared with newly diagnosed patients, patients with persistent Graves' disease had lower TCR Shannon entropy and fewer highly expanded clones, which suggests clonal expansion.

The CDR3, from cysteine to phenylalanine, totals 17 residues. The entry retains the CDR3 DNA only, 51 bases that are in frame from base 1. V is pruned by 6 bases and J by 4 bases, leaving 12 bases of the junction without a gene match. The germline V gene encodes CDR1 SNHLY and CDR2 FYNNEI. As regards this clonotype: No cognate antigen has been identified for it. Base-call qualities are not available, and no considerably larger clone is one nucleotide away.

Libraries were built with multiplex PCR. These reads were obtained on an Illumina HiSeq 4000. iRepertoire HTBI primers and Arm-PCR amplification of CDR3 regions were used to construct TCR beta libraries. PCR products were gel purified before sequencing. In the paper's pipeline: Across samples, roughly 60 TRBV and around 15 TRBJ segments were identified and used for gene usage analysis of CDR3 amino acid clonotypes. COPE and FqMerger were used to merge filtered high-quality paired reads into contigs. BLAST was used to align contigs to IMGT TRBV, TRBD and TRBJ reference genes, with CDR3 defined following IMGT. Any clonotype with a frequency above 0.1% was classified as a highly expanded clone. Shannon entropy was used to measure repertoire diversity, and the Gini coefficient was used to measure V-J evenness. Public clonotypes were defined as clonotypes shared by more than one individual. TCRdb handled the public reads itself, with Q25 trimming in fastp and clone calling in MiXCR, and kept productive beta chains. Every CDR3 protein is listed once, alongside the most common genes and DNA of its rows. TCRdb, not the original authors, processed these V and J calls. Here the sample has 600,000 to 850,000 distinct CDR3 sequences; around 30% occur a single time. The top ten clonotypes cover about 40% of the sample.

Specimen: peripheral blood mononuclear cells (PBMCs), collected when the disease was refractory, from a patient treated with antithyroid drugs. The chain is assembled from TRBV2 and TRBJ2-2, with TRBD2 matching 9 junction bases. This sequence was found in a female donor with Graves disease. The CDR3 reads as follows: CASSPDWVAGVTGELFF. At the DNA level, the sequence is TGTGCCAGCAGCCCCGATTGGGTAGCGGGAGTCACCGGGGAGCTGTTTTTT.